Detailed here is one TCR beta chain. These data come from a study of read filtering for tumor transcriptome and immune sequencing. CDR1 and CDR2 (germline): MNHEY, SVGAGI. This CDR3 is built from 17 residues. V was pared by 2 bases and J by 0 bases, with 14 bases between. Molecular barcoded adaptors covering alpha/delta and beta/gamma chains were used on around 370 ng RNA. MiXCR was run by TCRdb on the reads, yielding one entry per CDR3 protein. Among about 48,000 distinct CDR3 sequences listed, roughly 19% were seen once. The sample was a population of CD138-negative cells sorted from bone marrow. This TCR derives from a donor at least 40 years old with multiple myeloma. The V call is TRBV6-5, the J call TRBJ1-3; a possible D gene is TRBD1 (5 bases). The CDR3 reads CASSYGGLPSSGNTIYF. As DNA, the CDR3 is TGTGCCAGCAGTTACGGGGGACTCCCGAGCTCTGGAAACACCATATATTTT.